These 24 T cell receptor beta chains originate from one sample sequenced in a study of blood T cell repertoires in COVID-19. This table comes from immunoSEQ multiplex PCR, and its TCRdb copy is limited to in-frame clones, with some not included. The table includes more than 90,000 clones, 70% to 85% detected once. Sequenced: peripheral blood. These receptors all stem from a human donor in a cohort sampled during active COVID-19.

The chain joins TRBV5-1 to TRBJ1-2, with D perhaps TRBD1 (5 bases). This CDR3 is 15 amino acids long. The germline V gene has CDR1 SGHRS and CDR2 YFSETQ. V was shortened by 4 bases and J by 5 bases, with 18 bases between the two germline ends. CDR3 DNA: TGCGCCAGCAGCGGCACAGGATTAAGGGCTTATGGCTACACCTTC. Translating it yields CASSGTGLRAYGYTF.

This chain connects TRBV7-8 to TRBJ1-2; 8 nucleotides match TRBD1. This CDR3 has 15 residues. CDR1 and CDR2 from the germline V gene are SGHVS and FQNEAQ. V gave up 1 base and J gave up 4 bases; unmatched junction bases: 5. Written as DNA, the CDR3 is TGTGCCAGCAGCTTAGGGGCGGGACAGGTCTATGGCTACACCTTC. It specifies CASSLGAGQVYGYTF.

The CDR3 DNA reads as TGTGCCAGCAGTTTAATGGCTAGCGGGAGTCTGGGAAATGAGCAGTTCTTC. Its protein product is CASSLMASGSLGNEQFF. The genes are TRBV28 and TRBJ2-1; 10 positions match TRBD2. The CDR3 spans 17 residues. V lost 2 bases to trimming and J lost 7 bases; unmatched junction nucleotides: 11. CDR1 is MDHEN and CDR2 is SYDVKM in the germline V gene.

V gene TRBV7-9 combines with J gene TRBJ2-7; no firm D call. The CDR3 is 12 residues long. Germline lookup yields CDR1 SEHNR and CDR2 FQNEAQ (reference sequence). Trimming took off 3 bases at V and 4 bases at J, with 7 bases between the two ends. The CDR3 is CASSFTEYEQYF. The DNA for the CDR3 is TGTGCCAGCAGCTTTACAGAGTACGAGCAGTACTTC.

The chain uses TRBV6-2 or TRBV6-3 and TRBJ2-1; weak D call: TRBD2 (6 bases). V lost 0 bases, J lost 4 bases, and 10 bases lay in between. From germline, CDR1 is MNHEY and CDR2 SVGEGT. The CDR3 runs to 15 residues. This CDR3 reads CASSYSLGGYNEQFF. The DNA for the CDR3 is TGTGCCAGCAGTTACTCCTTGGGGGGTTACAATGAGCAGTTCTTC.

The chain employs TRBV5-1 and TRBJ2-6; TRBD2 might be the D (6 bases). The CDR3 sequence is 17 residues long. Per the germline V gene, CDR1 is SGHRS and CDR2 is YFSETQ. Trimming pared 0 bases from V and 1 base from J, leaving 11 bases between. CDR3 sequence: CASSLEVGGSGANVLTF. CDR3 nucleotides: TGCGCCAGCAGCTTGGAGGTCGGGGGATCTGGGGCCAACGTCCTGACTTTC.

In its sample, this clone was seen once. This rearrangement joins TRBV9 to TRBJ2-2, with 10 bases lining up with TRBD2. The ends lost 1 base at V and 1 base at J; junction bases unmatched: 7. The CDR3 runs 18 residues. The germline V gene encodes CDR1 SGDLS and CDR2 YYNGEE. CDR3 region: CASSVRDSGRLNTGELFF. The CDR3 nucleotides read TGTGCCAGCAGCGTACGGGATAGCGGGAGGCTGAACACCGGGGAGCTGTTTTTT.

The V call is TRBV2, the J call TRBJ1-1; TRBD1 matches 9 bases. The CDR3 is 16 amino acids. Germline CDR1 reads SNHLY; CDR2 reads FYNNEI. The trim removed 5 bases at V and 4 bases at J, leaving 11 bases unmatched. The CDR3 sequence is CASSSAAGTGRTEAFF. The DNA of the CDR3 is TGTGCCAGCAGTTCCGCAGCCGGGACAGGGCGCACTGAAGCTTTCTTT. Based on the CDR3 plus reference TRBV2 and TRBJ1-1, the full variable domain is EPEVTQTPSHQVTQMGQEVILRCVPISNHLYFYWYRQILGQKVEFLVSFYNNEISEKSEIFDDQFSVERPDGSNFTLKIRSTKLEDSAMYFCASSSAAGTGRTEAFFGQGTRLTVV.

The rearrangement joins TRBV5-1 to TRBJ1-5; 9 nucleotides align to TRBD1. CDR1 is SGHRS and CDR2 is YFSETQ in the germline V gene. With V trimmed by 0 bases and J by 5 bases, 3 bases remained unmatched. The CDR3 runs 15 residues. CDR3 sequence: CASSLGTGGDQPQHF. The DNA for the CDR3 is TGCGCCAGCAGCTTGGGAACAGGGGGCGATCAGCCCCAGCATTTT.

V is TRBV30 and J is TRBJ2-1, with 7 bases identical to TRBD1. This CDR3 is built from 16 residues. Losses at the gene ends were 5 bases for V and 7 bases for J; bases not matched to a gene: 17. CDR1 is GTSNPN, CDR2 SVGIG, per germline (reference sequence). CDR3 nucleotide sequence: TGTGCCTGGGGGGTGGGGCACACAGGGGTGGTAAATGAGCAGTTCTTC. Protein: CAWGVGHTGVVNEQFF.

The chain joins TRBV19 to TRBJ2-3, with 8 bases lining up with TRBD1. The ends lost 2 bases at V and 6 bases at J; junction bases unmatched: 7. The CDR3 has 15 amino acids. Germline V gives CDR1 LNHDA, CDR2 SQIVND (reference sequence). DNA for the CDR3: TGTGCCAGTAGTATAACCCGCAGGGGGCTGGATACGCAGTATTTT. Its protein is CASSITRRGLDTQYF.

The chain recombines TRBV5-4 with TRBJ2-5; TRBD1 might be the D (6 bases). CDR1 is SGHNT, CDR2 YYREEE, per germline (reference sequence). The V end lost 4 bases, the J end lost 0 bases, and 10 bases lay between the germline ends. This CDR3 has 14 residues. In nucleotides, the CDR3 is TGTGCCAGCAGCACCGGGGACAACCAAGAGACCCAGTACTTC. This codes for CASSTGDNQETQYF.

The V gene is TRBV19, the J gene TRBJ1-6, with D possibly being TRBD1 (5 bases). This CDR3 is 14 amino acids long. V was clipped by 4 bases and J by 8 bases, with 12 bases between them. Per the germline V gene, CDR1 is LNHDA and CDR2 is SQIVND (reference sequence). The DNA of the CDR3 is TGTGCCAGTAGTACGGGGGGGACTTATTCACCCCTCCACTTT. It specifies CASSTGGTYSPLHF.

The chain combines TRBV7-2 with TRBJ2-7, with 8 bases that match TRBD2. Germline V gene data show CDR1 as SGHTA and CDR2 as FQGNSA. After removal of 4 bases from V and 6 bases from J, the junction contained 11 bases not matched to a gene. The CDR3 has 15 amino acids. The CDR3 is CASSSSSGRAFEQYF. The CDR3 DNA reads TGTGCCAGCAGCTCCTCTAGCGGGCGAGCCTTCGAGCAGTACTTC.

This clone was seen once. The chain has TRBV6-2 or TRBV6-3 and TRBJ2-1, with 10 bases aligning to TRBD1. This CDR3 spans 16 amino acids. Germline CDR1 MNHEY, CDR2 SVGEGT. The V gene end was trimmed by 5 bases and the J gene end by 5 bases; junction bases not matched to a gene: 9. The CDR3 loop is CASSPPGTGVNNEQFF. Here the CDR3 DNA reads TGTGCCAGCAGTCCGCCCGGGACAGGGGTTAACAATGAGCAGTTCTTC.

This rearrangement joins TRBV6-6 to TRBJ1-5; perhaps TRBD1 as D (5 bases). The V and J ends lost 2 bases and 5 bases respectively, with 10 bases between them. The CDR3 has 14 residues. Germline V gives CDR1 MNHNY, CDR2 SVGAGI (reference sequence). The CDR3 nucleotides are TGTGCCAGCAGTTACCGGGGGATAGATCAGCCCCAGCATTTT. As protein: CASSYRGIDQPQHF.

The J gene is TRBJ2-2, the V gene TRBV6-4, with D tentatively TRBD1 (6 bases). V lost 0 bases, J lost 4 bases, and 9 bases lay in between. CDR3 length: 15 amino acids. Germline assignment: CDR1 MRHNA and CDR2 SNTAGT. The CDR3 is CASSDSAGATGELFF. CDR3 nucleotide sequence: TGTGCCAGCAGTGACTCGGCAGGGGCCACCGGGGAGCTGTTTTTT.

This clone came up a few times. The rearrangement links TRBV25-1 to TRBJ2-3, with 10 bases identical to TRBD2. The CDR3 covers 16 residues. After removal of 7 bases from V and 5 bases from J, the junction contained 12 bases not matched to a gene. The germline CDR1 and CDR2 sequences are MGHDK and SYGVNS. The CDR3 DNA is TGTGCCAGCACCGAGGGGGCTAGCGGGAGAGGAGATACGCAGTATTTT. Translation gives CASTEGASGRGDTQYF.

The V gene is TRBV30, the J gene TRBJ2-1, with TRBD2 matching over 11 bases. CDR1 is GTSNPN, CDR2 SVGIG, per germline (reference sequence). This CDR3 has 13 amino acids. CDR3 sequence reads: CRAELAGVNEQFF. CDR3 coding DNA: TGTAGGGCCGAACTAGCGGGAGTTAATGAGCAGTTCTTC.

J is TRBJ2-4 and V is TRBV5-6, with D possibly matching TRBD1 (5 bases). Per germline, CDR1 SGHDT and CDR2 YYEEEE. The CDR3 length is 16 residues. Trimming took 0 bases from V and 6 from J, leaving 16 bases between them. CDR3 in amino acids: CASSLVVGQRGNIQYF. In DNA, the CDR3 is TGTGCCAGCAGCTTGGTGGTAGGACAAAGAGGAAACATTCAGTACTTC.

The chain joins TRBV11-3 to TRBJ2-5; 14 bases map to TRBD2. The CDR3 consists of 19 residues. Looked up from germline, CDR1 is SGHNT and CDR2 is YENEEA. V lost 0 bases to trimming and J lost 2 bases; unmatched junction nucleotides: 8. CDR3 nucleotide sequence: TGTGCCAGCAGCTTAGATCGGGGACTAGCGGGAGTGGGTCAAGAGACCCAGTACTTC. Translated, it gives CASSLDRGLAGVGQETQYF.

The chain links TRBV20-1 to TRBJ2-7; 7 bases align to TRBD2. Germline CDR1 reads DFQATT; CDR2 reads SNEGSKA (reference sequence). V trimming: 3 bases; J trimming: 1 base; junction bases outside the gene matches: 6. This CDR3 spans 14 amino acids. The CDR3 spells CSASEASGSYEQYF. CDR3 in DNA: TGCAGTGCTAGTGAGGCTAGCGGATCCTACGAGCAGTACTTC.

CDR3 region: CATSEPSGETQYF. The CDR3 nucleotides read TGTGCCACCAGCGAGCCTAGCGGAGAGACCCAGTACTTC. This chain joins TRBV24-1 and TRBJ2-5; 7 bases fit TRBD2. The CDR3 spans 13 residues. The germline CDR1 and CDR2 sequences are KGHDR and SFDVKD. Losses at the gene ends were 7 bases for V and 4 bases for J; bases not matched to a gene: 5.

V gene TRBV6-6 combines with J gene TRBJ1-2, with a weak D call TRBD1 (6 bases). Germline loops: CDR1 MNHNY, CDR2 SVGAGI (reference sequence). Trimming pared 6 bases from V and 4 bases from J, leaving 9 bases between. This CDR3 has 12 residues. The CDR3: CASRMDSYGYTF. The CDR3 DNA reads as TGTGCCAGCAGGATGGACAGCTATGGCTACACCTTC.